This T cell receptor (beta chain) originates from a study of shared clonotypes between healthy human individuals. Study details: The study drew on a couple of women and three men aged 18 to 49 as donors.

Profiling relied on immunoSEQ multiplex PCR, and the TCRdb table lists in-frame clones only, not all of them. The profile shows around 500,000 clones, over 75% of them singletons. Turning to this clone: This likely came from a read error, as a far larger clone is one base away.

The study enrolled healthy HIV-negative adults without recent acute infections or vaccinations as donors. Sequenced: PBMCs. This sequence was found in a middle-aged woman in good health. Some clones in this sample may be carry-over from other donors' samples.

This CDR3 reads CASSQAPDYYGYTF. CDR3 bases: TGTGCCAGCAGCCAAGCTCCGGACTACTATGGCTACACCTTC. The chain has TRBV4-2 and TRBJ1-2, with unresolved D. CDR1 and CDR2 from the germline V gene are LGHNA and YNFKEQ. This CDR3 is 14 amino acids long. Deletions cut 1 base from V and 3 bases from J, with 9 bases between.